This passage covers 21 T cell receptor beta chains from one sample sequenced in a study of a mutant IDH1 vaccine in newly diagnosed glioma. Measured with immunoSEQ multiplex PCR; TCRdb has only the in-frame clones, and not every one. The top ten clones hold about 4.6% of a sample with approximately 60,000 clones, 85% to 90% of them seen once. Their antigens remain unidentified. The time point here: week 5, during vaccination. Topical imiquimod accompanied each vaccine dose, which consisted of 300 ug of mutant IDH1 20-mer peptide. The sample consisted of PBMCs, taken from a glioma patient whose treatment included an IDH1 peptide vaccine. Source of these receptors: a woman aged 35 to 49 with glioma.

The gene calls are TRBV7-9 and TRBJ1-1; 7 positions agree with TRBD1. This CDR3 is built from 14 residues. CDR1 is SEHNR and CDR2 is FQNEAQ in the germline V gene (reference sequence). The J segment lost 2 bases and the V segment lost 5 bases, leaving 5 bases of the junction unmatched. CDR3 loop: CASSPGTANTEAFF. The CDR3 nucleotides are TGTGCCAGCAGCCCCGGGACAGCAAACACTGAAGCTTTCTTT.

V usage is TRBV19 and J usage is TRBJ2-1, with 10 positions matching TRBD1. The CDR3 consists of 15 residues. The germline V gene has CDR1 LNHDA and CDR2 SQIVND (reference sequence). The J segment lost 6 bases and the V segment lost 4 bases, leaving 6 bases of the junction unmatched. The CDR3 coding sequence is TGTGCCAGTAGTACTGACAGGGGGCGACTCAATGAGCAGTTCTTC. Translation: CASSTDRGRLNEQFF.

The gene calls are TRBV10-3 and TRBJ2-5, with a tentative D call TRBD2 (7 bases). V was cut by 4 bases and J by 5 bases, with 14 bases left in between. This CDR3 has 14 amino acids. The germline gives CDR1 ENHRY, CDR2 SYGVKD. The CDR3 sequence: CAISGGGSGETQYF. The CDR3 DNA sequence: TGTGCCATCAGTGGGGGGGGCTCGGGGGAGACCCAGTACTTC.

CDR3 amino acids: CAWSGQYSNQPQHF. CDR3 DNA: TGTGCCTGGAGTGGACAGTATAGCAATCAGCCCCAGCATTTT. The rearrangement links TRBV30 to TRBJ1-5; possibly TRBD1 for D (5 bases). Trimming shortened V by 1 base and J by 0 bases, and 7 bases separated the two germline ends. The CDR3 sequence is 14 residues long. The germline V gene encodes CDR1 GTSNPN and CDR2 SVGIG (reference sequence). The full variable domain, with the rest looked up from reference TRBV30 and TRBJ1-5, is SQTIHQWPATLVQPVGSPLSLECTVEGTSNPNLYWYRQAAGRGLQLLFYSVGIGQISSEVPQNLSASRPQDRQFILSSKKLLLSDSGFYLCAWSGQYSNQPQHFGDGTRLSIL.

The CDR3 spells CATSTGLTNEKLFF. The CDR3 nucleotides read TGTGCCACCAGCACCGGATTAACTAATGAAAAACTGTTTTTT. The chain links TRBV15 to TRBJ1-4; D ambiguous. The CDR3 is made up of 14 amino acids. V was pared by 4 bases and J by 1 base, with 7 bases between. Germline V gene sequence: CDR1 LNHNV, CDR2 YYDKDF (reference sequence).

Written as DNA, the CDR3 is TGTGCCAGCCTTGATAGCTCTGGAAACACCATATATTTT. Its translation: CASLDSSGNTIYF. This chain joins TRBV6-5 and TRBJ1-3, with D unresolved. Germline CDR1 MNHEY, CDR2 SVGAGI. Trimming took off 8 bases at V and 0 bases at J, with 8 bases between the two ends. The CDR3 extends over 13 amino acids.

The rearrangement links TRBV2 to TRBJ2-1, with TRBD1 identical over 8 bases. After removal of 9 bases from V and 8 bases from J, the junction contained 6 bases not matched to a gene. Germline V gives CDR1 SNHLY, CDR2 FYNNEI. The CDR3 extends over 12 amino acids. CDR3 sequence reads: CASGQGFYEQFF. CDR3 nucleotides: TGTGCCAGTGGACAGGGTTTTTATGAGCAGTTCTTC.

The chain employs TRBV4-2 and TRBJ2-1, with 8 bases aligning to TRBD2. V lost 4 bases, J lost 10 bases, and 9 bases stayed unmatched. Germline lookup yields CDR1 LGHNA and CDR2 YNFKEQ. The CDR3 covers 14 residues. CDR3 DNA sequence: TGTGCCAGCAGCCCTACTAGCGGCCTTGCGGAGCAGTTCTTC. Protein product: CASSPTSGLAEQFF.

The chain uses TRBV7-8 and TRBJ1-1, with 8 bases aligning to TRBD1. V was clipped by 6 bases and J by 1 base; unmatched bases: 7. Germline V gives CDR1 SGHVS, CDR2 FQNEAQ. This CDR3 region has 15 residues. This CDR3 reads CASSQTGGKNTEAFF. CDR3 nucleotides: TGTGCCAGCAGTCAAACAGGGGGGAAGAACACTGAAGCTTTCTTT.

The chain is built from TRBV19 and TRBJ2-2; TRBD2 might be the D (6 bases). Germline CDR1 and CDR2: LNHDA and SQIVND (reference sequence). The V end lost 7 bases, the J end lost 2 bases, and 11 bases lay between the germline ends. CDR3 length equals 14 residues. The CDR3 sequence is CASMEGLNTGELFF. As DNA, the CDR3 is TGTGCCAGTATGGAGGGTTTAAACACCGGGGAGCTGTTTTTT.

The genes are TRBV30 and TRBJ1-2; D unresolved. V gave up 7 bases and J gave up 0 bases, with 12 bases separating them. The CDR3 has 13 residues. CDR1 is GTSNPN and CDR2 is SVGIG in the germline V gene (reference sequence). The CDR3, as DNA: TGTGCCTCCCGAGGGAGGCCTAACTATGGCTACACCTTC. This gives the protein CASRGRPNYGYTF.

The chain uses TRBV2 and TRBJ1-1; possibly TRBD1 for D (6 bases). This CDR3 is built from 15 residues. The V end was cut by 4 bases, the J end by 7 bases, with 19 bases between. From germline, CDR1 is SNHLY and CDR2 FYNNEI. The CDR3, as DNA: TGTGCCAGCAGTGCGGTGGGGGGCGGTCGGGGTGAAGCTTTCTTT. Encoded protein: CASSAVGGGRGEAFF.

J is TRBJ2-7 and V is TRBV29-1; 9 bases map to TRBD1. The V gene's germline CDR1 is SQVTM and CDR2 ANQGSEA. The V and J ends lost 6 bases and 5 bases, in that order; junction bases with no gene match: 11. The CDR3 extends over 14 amino acids. Here the CDR3 reads CSVELTGGIHEQYF. CDR3 coding DNA: TGCAGCGTCGAGCTGACAGGGGGTATACACGAGCAGTACTTC.

The V gene is TRBV5-4, the J gene TRBJ1-2; no clear D. Trimming left V 4 bases short and J 4 bases short, with 8 bases between. Germline CDR1 SGHNT, CDR2 YYREEE (reference sequence). The CDR3 runs to 12 residues. CDR3 bases: TGTGCCAGCAGCGAGGTGGGCTATGGCTACACCTTC. Its translation is CASSEVGYGYTF.

This chain joins TRBV7-2 and TRBJ2-5; D not resolved. The V end was cut by 3 bases, the J end by 1 base, with 0 bases between. This CDR3 region has 11 residues. CDR1 and CDR2 from the germline V gene are SGHTA and FQGNSA. The CDR3 DNA sequence: TGTGCCAGCAGCTTCCAAGAGACCCAGTACTTC. Residues: CASSFQETQYF.

The chain is built from TRBV15 and TRBJ2-1; D call uncertain. Between the trimmed V and J ends, which lost 5 bases and 15 bases, there was a span of 26 bases. Germline V gene lookup returns CDR1 LNHNV and CDR2 YYDKDF (reference sequence). This CDR3 is 15 amino acids long. The CDR3 spells CATSPRVARNELGFF. CDR3 nucleotides: TGTGCCACCAGCCCCCGGGTGGCCCGCAATGAGCTTGGGTTCTTC.

The chain recombines TRBV11-1 with TRBJ2-7; no definite D call. This CDR3 is built from 12 residues. Trimming left V 1 base short and J 3 bases short, with 4 bases between. Germline loops: CDR1 SGHAT, CDR2 FQDESV (reference sequence). DNA for the CDR3: TGTGCCAGCAGCTTAGACAGCTACGAGCAGTACTTC. Protein sequence: CASSLDSYEQYF. Filled out from reference TRBV11-1 and TRBJ2-7, the complete variable domain reads EAEVAQSPRYKITEKSQAVAFWCDPISGHATLYWYRQILGQGPELLVQFQDESVVDDSQLPKDRFSAERLKGVDSTLKIQPAELGDSAMYLCASSLDSYEQYFGPGTRLTVT.

Judged by abundance, this clone is medium-sized. This sequence joins TRBV7-9 and TRBJ2-2; 9 nucleotides line up with TRBD1. In germline, CDR1 is SEHNR, CDR2 FQNEAQ (reference sequence). The CDR3 has 17 amino acids. With V trimmed by 5 bases and J by 0 bases, 7 bases remained unmatched. CDR3 DNA sequence: TGTGCCAGCAGCGCGGACAGGGGAATATCGAACACCGGGGAGCTGTTTTTT. This sequence encodes CASSADRGISNTGELFF.

The chain combines TRBV10-1 with TRBJ2-5, with 8 positions matching TRBD1. The CDR3 has 14 residues. Germline CDR1 is WNHNN and CDR2 is SYGVQD (reference sequence). Trimming took 3 bases from V and 3 from J; bases not matched to a gene: 3. Here the CDR3 DNA reads TGCGCCAGCAGTGACCCGGACAGGGAAGAGACCCAGTACTTC. Amino acid sequence: CASSDPDREETQYF.

This chain connects TRBV27 to TRBJ2-2; D unresolved. The CDR3 length is 15 residues. Germline V CDR1 and CDR2: MNHEY, SMNVEV (reference sequence). V dropped 10 bases and J dropped 1 base, with 16 bases sitting between them. CDR3 coding DNA: TGTGCCACCAGAATCCTACAAGGGAACACCGGGGAGCTGTTTTTT. It codes for CATRILQGNTGELFF.

A word on this clone: One end of the junction fails to match germline, which may point to a read error. The chain carries TRBV7-9 and TRBJ1-1, with a tentative D call TRBD1 (6 bases). The CDR3 covers 14 residues. From germline, CDR1 is SEHNR and CDR2 FQNEAQ (reference sequence). In DNA form, the CDR3 reads TGTGCCAGCAGTTTAGGGGGGCCGAACACTGAAGCTTTCTTT. Protein: CASSLGGPNTEAFF.